This TCR beta chain was recorded in a study of beta chain features in type 1 diabetes. Overall study findings and caveats: The similarity of naive, central memory and Treg TCRB repertoires appeared greater among patients than among healthy donors.

Every participating donor gave one draw, a heparinised blood sample averaging approximately 120 mL. This clone was found a few times. The antigen is not known. J was trimmed by 7 bases and V by 2 bases; bases with no gene match: 7. The germline V gene has CDR1 SGDLS and CDR2 YYNGEE. CDR3 length equals 15 residues. The entirety of the isolated RNA underwent reverse transcription, so expressed TCRB transcripts were sequenced. Clones were sequenced by immunoSEQ multiplex PCR, and TCRdb holds only the in-frame ones, with some missing. The sample yields around 430,000 clones, around 28% seen once. This receptor was obtained from a man aged 18-30 years in good health. Sequenced material: naive CD4+ T cells from blood. This chain connects TRBV9 to TRBJ2-1; 9 nucleotides agree with TRBD2. The CDR3 protein is CASSVASGIANEQFF. The CDR3 nucleotides are TGTGCCAGCAGCGTGGCTAGCGGGATAGCGAATGAGCAGTTCTTC.